Sequencing of this T cell receptor beta chain was carried out in a study of T-cell memory formation after mild COVID-19. The study's findings and limits: CD4/CD8 balance held among clones contracting day 15 to 85, and later expanders leaned CD4+. The main location of contracting CD4+ clones was CM and EM, and that of contracting CD8+ clones was EMRA.

Looked up from germline, CDR1 is MNHEY and CDR2 is SMNVEV (reference sequence). V shed 4 bases, J shed 0 bases, and the junction held 7 bases outside the gene matches. This CDR3 is built from 16 residues. About this clonotype: The antigen remains undetermined.

TCR alpha and TCR beta cDNA libraries carrying sample barcodes and UMIs came from 5'RACE with constant-segment primers. One entry per CDR3 protein, called by TCRdb with MiXCR from the 5' RACE reads. Here the sample spans about 160,000 distinct CDR3 sequences, around a third being singletons. Sequenced: PBMCs or a T cell subset sorted from them (not recorded which). V is TRBV27 and J is TRBJ2-7, with 9 bases identical to TRBD1. This receptor was identified in an adult woman who had mild COVID-19 (a few samples of this study predate the infection). Cell type and time point are not known. The CDR3 loop reads CASSSIRDRVSYEQYF. Here the CDR3 DNA reads TGTGCCAGCAGTTCGATTCGGGACAGGGTCTCCTACGAGCAGTACTTC.